The present T cell receptor beta chain was sequenced within a study of blood T cell repertoires in COVID-19. Study overall: Samples representing acute and convalescent COVID-19 were sourced from the United States, Italy and Spain. PBMCs, B-cell-depleted T cells, or T cells were the source of the cDNA or gDNA that made up the material.

Source study methods: From reference gene primer amplification, estimates of nucleated cell counts were derived. Sequencing was performed with immunoSEQ multiplex PCR; in TCRdb, only in-frame clones are kept and a portion is missing. For V, J and clone size, that table is used; D and trimming come from the DNA. The sample consists of 150,000 or so clones, 75% to 90% of them appearing once. The CDR3 spans 14 residues. With 4 bases clipped from V and 3 bases from J, the junction kept 3 bases outside the gene matches. The germline V gene has CDR1 SGHKS and CDR2 YYEKEE (reference sequence). Material: peripheral blood. The TCR comes from a man between 60 and 75 years old with active or convalescent COVID-19. The chain joins TRBV5-5 to TRBJ1-3, with TRBD1 matching over 8 bases. The CDR3 sequence: CASSRTGGGNTIYF. Written as DNA, the CDR3 is TGTGCCAGCAGCCGTACAGGGGGTGGAAACACCATATATTTT.